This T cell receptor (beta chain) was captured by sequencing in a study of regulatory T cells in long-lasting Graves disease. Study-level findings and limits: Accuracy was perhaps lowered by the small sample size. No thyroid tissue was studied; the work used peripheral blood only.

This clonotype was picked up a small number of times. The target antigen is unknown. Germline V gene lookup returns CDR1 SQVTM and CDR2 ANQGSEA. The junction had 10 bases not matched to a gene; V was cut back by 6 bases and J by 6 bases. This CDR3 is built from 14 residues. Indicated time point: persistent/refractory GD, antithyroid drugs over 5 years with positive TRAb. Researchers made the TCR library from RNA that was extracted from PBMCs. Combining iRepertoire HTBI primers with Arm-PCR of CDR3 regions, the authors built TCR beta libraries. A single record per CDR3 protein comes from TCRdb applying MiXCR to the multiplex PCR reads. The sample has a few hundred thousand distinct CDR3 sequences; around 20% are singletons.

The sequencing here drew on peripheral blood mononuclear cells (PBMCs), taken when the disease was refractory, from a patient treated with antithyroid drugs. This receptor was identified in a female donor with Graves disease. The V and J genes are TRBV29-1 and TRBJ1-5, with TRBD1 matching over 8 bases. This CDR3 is CSVLGTGDGQPQHF. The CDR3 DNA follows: TGCAGCGTGCTCGGGACAGGTGACGGTCAGCCCCAGCATTTT.